Below, 22 T cell receptor beta chains from the same sample are listed, as sequenced in a study of T cell responses to AZD1222 COVID-19 vaccine. Using immunoSEQ multiplex PCR, the repertoire was profiled, and TCRdb retains in-frame clones only, with some absent. The sample has under 150,000 clones; 89% are singletons. Sequenced material: peripheral blood, taken 28 days after the second AZD1222 dose. These receptors came from an adult who received the AZD1222 COVID-19 vaccine.

This clone is a singleton in its sample. The V and J genes are TRBV7-9 and TRBJ1-5, with TRBD1 matching over 7 bases. Germline CDR1 SEHNR, CDR2 FQNEAQ (reference sequence). The CDR3 spans 16 residues. The V gene end was trimmed by 4 bases and the J gene end by 4 bases; junction bases not matched to a gene: 10. In DNA form, the CDR3 reads TGTGCCAGCAGCTCTTACGGACAGGAAGGGAATCAGCCCCAGCATTTT. As protein: CASSSYGQEGNQPQHF.

This chain joins TRBV6-5 and TRBJ1-2, with D perhaps TRBD1 (6 bases). CDR1 MNHEY and CDR2 SVGAGI come from the germline V gene. V gave up 0 bases and J gave up 5 bases, with 13 bases separating them. CDR3 length equals 15 residues. In nucleotides, the CDR3 is TGTGCCAGCAGTTACTCGAACAGGGTCGAATATGGCTACACCTTC. It translates to CASSYSNRVEYGYTF.

This chain connects TRBV30 to TRBJ1-5; tentatively, D is TRBD1 (5 bases). Trimming left V 2 bases short and J 5 bases short, with 10 bases between. This CDR3 spans 13 amino acids. Germline CDR1 reads GTSNPN; CDR2 reads SVGIG (reference sequence). The CDR3 sequence: CAWSPGPYQPQHF. CDR3 DNA sequence: TGTGCCTGGAGTCCGGGGCCATATCAGCCCCAGCATTTT.

This chain uses TRBV10-3 with TRBJ2-1, with D perhaps matching TRBD1 or TRBD2 (5 bases each). Germline values: CDR1 ENHRY, CDR2 SYGVKD. V was shortened by 4 bases and J by 2 bases, with 18 bases between the two germline ends. The length of the CDR3 is 17 residues. The CDR3 is CAISGALRDPTYNEQFF. The CDR3, as DNA: TGTGCCATCAGTGGGGCGCTCCGGGACCCGACCTACAATGAGCAGTTCTTC.

The chain couples TRBV11-2 to TRBJ1-4, with D unclear. Germline-derived CDR1 and CDR2 are SGHAT and FQNNGV. Trimming took 4 bases from V and 9 from J, leaving 18 bases between them. CDR3 length: 15 residues. The CDR3 region has the DNA TGTGCCAGCAGCTCATCGGGATCACCGGGGAAAAAACTGTTTTTT. Translation gives CASSSSGSPGKKLFF. Drawing the rest from reference TRBV11-2 and TRBJ1-4, the complete variable domain is EAGVAQSPRYKIIEKRQSVAFWCNPISGHATLYWYQQILGQGPKLLIQFQNNGVVDDSQLPKDRFSAERLKGVDSTLKIQPAKLEDSAVYLCASSSSGSPGKKLFFGSGTQLSVL.

The J gene is TRBJ2-1, the V gene TRBV2, with 10 bases that match TRBD2. V dropped 6 bases and J dropped 2; count of bases not matched to a gene: 1. The CDR3 loop spans 14 amino acids. Germline CDR1 reads SNHLY; CDR2 reads FYNNEI. The CDR3 loop is CASSGLAAYNEQFF. The CDR3 nucleotides read TGTGCCAGCAGCGGACTAGCGGCCTACAATGAGCAGTTCTTC.

This clone was detected once. This chain joins TRBV6-1 and TRBJ1-5; D may be TRBD1 (5 bases). V was trimmed by 3 bases and J by 2 bases, leaving 5 bases between them. From germline, CDR1 is MNHNS and CDR2 SASEGT. The CDR3 runs 13 residues. Written as DNA, the CDR3 is TGTGCCAGCAGTGAGGGGCGCAATCAGCCCCAGCATTTT. Translation gives CASSEGRNQPQHF.

The rearrangement uses TRBV2 and TRBJ1-4, with 12 bases aligning to TRBD1. Germline V gives CDR1 SNHLY, CDR2 FYNNEI. V trimming: 7 bases; J trimming: 8 bases; junction bases outside the gene matches: 2. The CDR3 has 13 amino acids. In DNA, the CDR3 is TGTGCCAGCAAAGGGACAGGGGGCGAAAAACTGTTTTTT. Protein sequence: CASKGTGGEKLFF.

The gene calls are TRBV19 and TRBJ2-3; perhaps TRBD2 as D (5 bases). This CDR3 has 15 amino acids. Deletions cut 5 bases from V and 5 bases from J, with 17 bases between. The germline V gene has CDR1 LNHDA and CDR2 SQIVND (reference sequence). CDR3: CASSPEGPTGDTQYF. As DNA, the CDR3 is TGTGCCAGTAGTCCCGAGGGCCCGACCGGAGATACGCAGTATTTT.

This clone was counted only a few times. Here the CDR3 DNA reads TGCGCCAGCAGCTTGGTGGAGGGGAAGTATGGCTACACCTTC. It encodes CASSLVEGKYGYTF. The chain carries TRBV5-1 and TRBJ1-2, with D possibly matching TRBD1 (5 bases). In germline, CDR1 is SGHRS, CDR2 YFSETQ. The CDR3 has 14 amino acids. Trimming took off 0 bases at V and 5 bases at J, with 11 bases between the two ends.

The chain couples TRBV5-1 to TRBJ1-1; perhaps TRBD1 as D (6 bases). With 0 bases removed from V and 5 bases from J, the gap between germline ends came to 11 bases. Germline V CDR1 and CDR2: SGHRS, YFSETQ. The CDR3 has 14 amino acids. The CDR3 bases are TGCGCCAGCAGCTTGGCCAGGGGTGGGACTGAAGCTTTCTTT. Translated: CASSLARGGTEAFF. Together with reference TRBV5-1 and TRBJ1-1, the CDR3 gives the full variable domain: KAGVTQTPRYLIKTRGQQVTLSCSPISGHRSVSWYQQTPGQGLQFLFEYFSETQRNKGNFPGRFSGRQFSNSRSEMNVSTLELGDSALYLCASSLARGGTEAFFGQGTRLTVV.

The V and J genes are TRBV30 and TRBJ2-1; TRBD2 agrees at 8 bases. The germline CDR1 and CDR2 sequences are GTSNPN and SVGIG (reference sequence). The junction had 9 bases not matched to a gene; V was cut back by 1 base and J by 7 bases. This CDR3 region has 15 residues. CDR3 region: CAWSADGGAFNEQFF. Written as DNA, the CDR3 is TGTGCCTGGAGTGCGGACGGGGGGGCCTTTAATGAGCAGTTCTTC.

The chain employs TRBV27 and TRBJ1-2; the D is unclear. CDR3 size: 13 residues. CDR1 is MNHEY, CDR2 SMNVEV, per germline (reference sequence). Trimming removed 2 bases at V and 2 bases at J, with 6 bases between. The CDR3 sequence: CASSLTTNYGYTF. Here the CDR3 DNA reads TGTGCCAGCAGTTTAACTACCAACTATGGCTACACCTTC.

This clone was seen only a few times. This sequence joins TRBV3-1 (or the pseudogene TRBV3-2) and TRBJ2-1; 11 bases match TRBD2. The J segment lost 4 bases and the V segment lost 10 bases, leaving 6 bases of the junction unmatched. CDR1 and CDR2 from the germline V gene are LGHDT and YNNKEL (reference sequence). This CDR3 spans 14 amino acids. The DNA for the CDR3 is TGTGCCACCTCGGGACTAGCGGCATACAATGAGCAGTTCTTC. It yields the protein CATSGLAAYNEQFF.

The chain employs TRBV6-2 or TRBV6-3 and TRBJ2-1; D is undetermined. V lost 2 bases, J lost 8 bases, and 7 bases lay in between. Germline assignment: CDR1 MNHEY and CDR2 SVGEGT. This CDR3 spans 12 amino acids. The CDR3 region is CASSYLGYEQFF. In nucleotides, the CDR3 is TGTGCCAGCAGTTACCTTGGGTATGAGCAGTTCTTC.

The rearrangement uses TRBV11-1 and TRBJ1-2; no clear D. The germline V gene has CDR1 SGHAT and CDR2 FQDESV (reference sequence). There are 13 residues in the CDR3. V shed 3 bases and J shed 7 bases, with 12 bases lying between them. CDR3 sequence (DNA): TGTGCCAGCAGCTTGGAGTGGGCTCGTGGCTACACCTTC. Amino acids: CASSLEWARGYTF.

V usage is TRBV4-1 and J usage is TRBJ1-3; D may be TRBD1 (6 bases). The CDR3 is 15 residues long. The germline V gene has CDR1 MGHRA and CDR2 YSYEKL. Trimming removed 6 bases from V and 3 bases from J, with 15 bases in between. CDR3 in amino acids: CASRTSGGFGNTIYF. CDR3 sequence (DNA): TGCGCCAGCAGGACGAGTGGGGGCTTTGGAAACACCATATATTTT.

The J gene is TRBJ1-1, the V gene TRBV7-9, with D maybe TRBD1 (5 bases). V was pared by 5 bases and J by 4 bases, with 14 bases between. This CDR3 comprises 14 residues. Germline V gene lookup returns CDR1 SEHNR and CDR2 FQNEAQ (reference sequence). DNA of the CDR3: TGTGCCAGCAGCCCCGGGGGGTGGGGCACTGAAGCTTTCTTT. Protein sequence: CASSPGGWGTEAFF.

V and J are TRBV7-9 and TRBJ1-1; D is unclear. From germline, CDR1 is SEHNR and CDR2 FQNEAQ (reference sequence). The CDR3 loop spans 16 amino acids. The V end lost 1 base, the J end lost 3 bases, and 15 bases lay between the germline ends. The CDR3 DNA reads TGTGCCAGCAGCTTAGGCGAAGGGAGCCGGGACACTGAAGCTTTCTTT. This encodes CASSLGEGSRDTEAFF.

This rearrangement joins TRBV15 to TRBJ2-5; the match to TRBD2 covers 8 bases. The germline V gene has CDR1 LNHNV and CDR2 YYDKDF (reference sequence). The CDR3 is 15 residues long. With V trimmed by 1 base and J by 4 bases, 5 bases remained unmatched. The CDR3 region has the DNA TGTGCCACCAGCAGAGTCGCGGGAGGTGGAGAGACCCAGTACTTC. It specifies CATSRVAGGGETQYF.

The rearrangement joins TRBV18 to TRBJ1-3; weak D call: TRBD1 (6 bases). The CDR3 has 15 amino acids. Trimming removed 3 bases from V and 4 bases from J, with 13 bases in between. CDR1 and CDR2 from the germline V gene are KGHSH and LQKENI. CDR3: CASSPQGSAGNTIYF. The CDR3 DNA sequence: TGTGCCAGCTCACCTCAGGGGAGTGCAGGAAACACCATATATTTT.

The rearrangement joins TRBV9 to TRBJ2-5; the D is unclear. The CDR3 is made up of 14 amino acids. Per germline, CDR1 SGDLS and CDR2 YYNGEE. Trimming cost V 0 bases and J 5 bases, with 11 bases left between them. The CDR3 nucleotides are TGTGCCAGCAGCGTAGATTCTAGGCGTGAGACCCAGTACTTC. It specifies CASSVDSRRETQYF.